This T cell receptor (beta chain) was recovered during a study of T-cell reconstitution after alpha-beta-depleted transplantation in children. Unique molecular identifiers were built into the TCRbeta library. TCRdb analysed the PCR reads with MiXCR anew, one entry per CDR3 protein. The data hold 200,000 to 250,000 distinct CDR3 sequences, with roughly a quarter observed a single time. This clonotype occurred many times. The antigen is not known. Study-wide results and caveats: Newly generated T cells supplied most T-cell counts and diversity one year post-transplant. TCRbeta diversity was high at day 60 in some patients (a result of surviving recipient T cells and thymic progenitors). Several hundred expanded graft clones reportedly gave rise to the alpha-beta T cells present about two months after transplant.

This receptor was taken from a girl aged 2 to 9 with Fanconi anemia, due to receive a stem cell transplant. The input for sequencing was PBMCs, taken before TCRalphabeta/CD19-depleted stem cell transplant.

The CDR3 DNA sequence: TGTGCCATCTGTGGACTAGCGGATTACAATGAGCAGTTCTTC. Protein: CAICGLADYNEQFF. The chain carries TRBV28 and TRBJ2-1; TRBD2 matches 10 bases. Unmatched junction bases numbered 7, after V lost 10 bases and J lost 4 bases. The CDR3 extends over 14 amino acids. CDR1 and CDR2 from the germline V gene are MDHEN and SYDVKM.